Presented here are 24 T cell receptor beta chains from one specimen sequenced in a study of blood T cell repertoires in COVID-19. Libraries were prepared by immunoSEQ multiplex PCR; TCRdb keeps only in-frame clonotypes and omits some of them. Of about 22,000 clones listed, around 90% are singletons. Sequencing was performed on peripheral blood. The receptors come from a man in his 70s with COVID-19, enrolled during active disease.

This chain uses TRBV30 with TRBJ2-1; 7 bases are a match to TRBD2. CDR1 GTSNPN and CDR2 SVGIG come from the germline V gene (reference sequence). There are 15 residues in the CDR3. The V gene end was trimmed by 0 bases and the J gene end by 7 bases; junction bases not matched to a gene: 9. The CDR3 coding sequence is TGTGCCTGGAGTGTAAGGGCTAGCGGCAGGAATGAGCAGTTCTTC. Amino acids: CAWSVRASGRNEQFF.

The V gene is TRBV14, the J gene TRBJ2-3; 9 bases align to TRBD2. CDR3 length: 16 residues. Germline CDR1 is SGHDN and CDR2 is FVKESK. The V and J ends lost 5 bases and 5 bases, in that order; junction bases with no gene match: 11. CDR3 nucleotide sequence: TGTGCCAGCAGCGGTCTGCGCGGGGGGGCTGGAGATACGCAGTATTTT. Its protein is CASSGLRGGAGDTQYF.

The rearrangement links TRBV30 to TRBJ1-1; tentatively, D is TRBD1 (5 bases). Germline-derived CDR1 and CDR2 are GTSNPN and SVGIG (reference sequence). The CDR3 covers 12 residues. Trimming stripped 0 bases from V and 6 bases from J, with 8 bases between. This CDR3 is CAWSVGGAEAFF. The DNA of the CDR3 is TGTGCCTGGAGTGTTGGAGGGGCTGAAGCTTTCTTT.

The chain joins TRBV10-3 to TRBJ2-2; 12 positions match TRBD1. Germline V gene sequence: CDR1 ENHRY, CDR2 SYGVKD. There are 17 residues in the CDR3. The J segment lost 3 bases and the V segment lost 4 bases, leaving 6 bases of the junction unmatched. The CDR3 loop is CAISVSGQGAYTGELFF. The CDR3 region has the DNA TGTGCCATCAGTGTCTCGGGACAGGGGGCGTACACCGGGGAGCTGTTTTTT.

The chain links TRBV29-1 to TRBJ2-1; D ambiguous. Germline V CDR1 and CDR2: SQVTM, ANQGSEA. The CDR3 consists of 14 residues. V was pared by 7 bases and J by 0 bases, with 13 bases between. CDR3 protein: CSASSSFSYNEQFF. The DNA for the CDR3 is TGCAGCGCCAGTTCGTCCTTCTCCTACAATGAGCAGTTCTTC.

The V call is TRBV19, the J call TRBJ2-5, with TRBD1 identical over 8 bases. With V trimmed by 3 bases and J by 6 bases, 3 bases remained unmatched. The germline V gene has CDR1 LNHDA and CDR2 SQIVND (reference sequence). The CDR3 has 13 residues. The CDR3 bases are TGTGCCAGTAGTATGGCCAGGGGGCAGACCCAGTACTTC. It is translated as CASSMARGQTQYF.

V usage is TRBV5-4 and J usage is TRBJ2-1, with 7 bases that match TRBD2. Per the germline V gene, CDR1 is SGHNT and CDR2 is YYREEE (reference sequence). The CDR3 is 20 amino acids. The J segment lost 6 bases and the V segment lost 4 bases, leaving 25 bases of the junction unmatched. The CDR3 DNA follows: TGTGCCAGCAGCCGGGGAGGGGCGAGGCTAGCTGCTTCGATGGGCAATGAGCAGTTCTTC. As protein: CASSRGGARLAASMGNEQFF.

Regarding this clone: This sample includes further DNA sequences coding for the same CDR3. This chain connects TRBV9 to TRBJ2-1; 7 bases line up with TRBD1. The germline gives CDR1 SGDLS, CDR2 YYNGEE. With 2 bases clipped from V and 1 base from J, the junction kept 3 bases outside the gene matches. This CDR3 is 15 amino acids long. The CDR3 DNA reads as TGTGCCAGCAGCGTCGTGACAGGGTCCTACAATGAGCAGTTCTTC. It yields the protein CASSVVTGSYNEQFF.

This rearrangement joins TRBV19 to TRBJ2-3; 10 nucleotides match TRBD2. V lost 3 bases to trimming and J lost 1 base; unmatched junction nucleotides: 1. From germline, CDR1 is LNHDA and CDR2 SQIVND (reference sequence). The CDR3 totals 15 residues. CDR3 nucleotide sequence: TGTGCCAGTAGTATCCTAGCGGGAGGCACAGATACGCAGTATTTT. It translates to CASSILAGGTDTQYF.

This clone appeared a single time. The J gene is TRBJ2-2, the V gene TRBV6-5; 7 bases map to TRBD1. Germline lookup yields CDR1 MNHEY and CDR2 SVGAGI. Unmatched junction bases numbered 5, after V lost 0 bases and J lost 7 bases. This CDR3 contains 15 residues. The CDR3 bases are TGTGCCAGCAGTTACTCGAGACAGGGAATCGGGGAGCTGTTTTTT. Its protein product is CASSYSRQGIGELFF.

This CDR3 is CASSFSPGRDSPLHF. Written as DNA, the CDR3 is TGTGCCAGCAGTTTTTCGCCAGGGCGTGATTCACCCCTCCACTTT. This chain links TRBV27 with TRBJ1-6; D is possibly TRBD1 (5 bases). The CDR3 is 15 residues long. Trimming left V 3 bases short and J 8 bases short, with 14 bases between. Germline V lookup: CDR1 MNHEY, CDR2 SMNVEV (reference sequence).

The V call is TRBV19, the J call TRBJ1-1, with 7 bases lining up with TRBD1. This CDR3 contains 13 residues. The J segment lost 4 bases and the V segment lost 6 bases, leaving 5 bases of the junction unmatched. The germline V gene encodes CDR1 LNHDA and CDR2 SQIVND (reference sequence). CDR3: CASRRQGPTEAFF. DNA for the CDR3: TGTGCCAGTAGGAGACAGGGTCCCACTGAAGCTTTCTTT.

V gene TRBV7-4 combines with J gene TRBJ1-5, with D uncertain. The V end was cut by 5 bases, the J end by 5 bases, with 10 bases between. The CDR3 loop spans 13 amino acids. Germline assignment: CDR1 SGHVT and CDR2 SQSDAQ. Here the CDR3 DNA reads TGTGCCAGCAGCCCTGAGGGTGATCAGCCCCAGCATTTT. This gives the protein CASSPEGDQPQHF. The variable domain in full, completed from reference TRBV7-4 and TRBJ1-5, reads GAGVSQSPRYKVAKRGRDVALRCDSISGHVTLYWYRQTLGQGSEVLTYSQSDAQRDKSGRPSGRFSAERPERSVSTLKIQRTEQGDSAVYLCASSPEGDQPQHFGDGTRLSIL.

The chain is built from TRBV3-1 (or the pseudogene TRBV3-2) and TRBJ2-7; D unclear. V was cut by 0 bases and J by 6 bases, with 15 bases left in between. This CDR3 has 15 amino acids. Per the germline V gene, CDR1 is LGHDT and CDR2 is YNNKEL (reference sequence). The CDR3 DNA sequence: TGTGCCAGCAGCCAAGATCTATACGGGTTAAGCGAGCAGTACTTC. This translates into CASSQDLYGLSEQYF.

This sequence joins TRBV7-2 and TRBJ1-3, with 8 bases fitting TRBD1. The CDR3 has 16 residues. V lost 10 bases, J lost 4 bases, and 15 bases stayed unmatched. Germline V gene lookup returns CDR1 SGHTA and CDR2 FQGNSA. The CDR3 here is CATLRRQGCYGNTIYF. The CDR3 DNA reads TGTGCCACCCTGAGACGACAGGGGTGTTACGGAAACACCATATATTTT.

DNA of the CDR3: TGTGCCAGCTCACTCGAAGGGGGCGGCTACACCTTC. Residues: CASSLEGGGYTF. The rearrangement uses TRBV18 and TRBJ1-2, with TRBD1 matching over 7 bases. Germline CDR1 and CDR2: KGHSH and LQKENI. Losses at the gene ends were 4 bases for V and 8 bases for J; bases not matched to a gene: 4. The length of the CDR3 is 12 residues.

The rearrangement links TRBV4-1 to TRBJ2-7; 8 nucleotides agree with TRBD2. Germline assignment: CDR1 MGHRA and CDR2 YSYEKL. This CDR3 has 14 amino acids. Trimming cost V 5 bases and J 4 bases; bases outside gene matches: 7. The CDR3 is CASSTASGGYEQYF. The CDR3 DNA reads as TGCGCCAGCAGCACCGCCTCGGGGGGGTACGAGCAGTACTTC.

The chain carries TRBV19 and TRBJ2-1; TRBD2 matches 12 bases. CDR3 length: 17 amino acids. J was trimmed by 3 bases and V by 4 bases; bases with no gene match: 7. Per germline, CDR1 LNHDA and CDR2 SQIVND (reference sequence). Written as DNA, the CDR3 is TGTGCCAGTAGTACCCTTTTACTAGCGGGGGGCTACAATGAGCAGTTCTTC. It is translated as CASSTLLLAGGYNEQFF.

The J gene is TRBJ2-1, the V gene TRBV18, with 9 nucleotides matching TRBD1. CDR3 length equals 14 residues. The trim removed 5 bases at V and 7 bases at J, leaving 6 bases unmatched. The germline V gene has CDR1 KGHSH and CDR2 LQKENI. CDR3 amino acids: CASSVDRGRNEQFF. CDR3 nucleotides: TGTGCCAGCTCAGTGGACAGGGGAAGGAATGAGCAGTTCTTC.

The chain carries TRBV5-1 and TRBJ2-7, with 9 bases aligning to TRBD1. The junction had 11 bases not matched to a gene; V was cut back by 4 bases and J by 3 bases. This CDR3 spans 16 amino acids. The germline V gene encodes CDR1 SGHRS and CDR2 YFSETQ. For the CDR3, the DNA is TGCGCCAGCAGCCCCCAAACCGGGACAGGGAGCTACGAGCAGTACTTC. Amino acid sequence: CASSPQTGTGSYEQYF.

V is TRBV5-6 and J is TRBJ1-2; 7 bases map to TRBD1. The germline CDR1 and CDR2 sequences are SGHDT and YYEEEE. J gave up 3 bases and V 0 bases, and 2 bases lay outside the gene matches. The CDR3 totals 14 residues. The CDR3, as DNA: TGTGCCAGCAGCTTGGTAGACAGGGACTATGGCTACACCTTC. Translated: CASSLVDRDYGYTF.

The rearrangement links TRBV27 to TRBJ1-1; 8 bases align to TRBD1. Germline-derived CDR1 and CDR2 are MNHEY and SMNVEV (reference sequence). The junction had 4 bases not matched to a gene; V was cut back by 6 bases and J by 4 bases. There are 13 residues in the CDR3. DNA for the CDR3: TGTGCCAGCAGAACGGACAGGGTCACTGAAGCTTTCTTT. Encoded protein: CASRTDRVTEAFF.

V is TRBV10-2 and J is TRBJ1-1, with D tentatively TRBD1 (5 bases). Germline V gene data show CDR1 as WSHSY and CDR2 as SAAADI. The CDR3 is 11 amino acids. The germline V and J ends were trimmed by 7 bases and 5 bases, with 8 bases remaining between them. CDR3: CASTRGTEAFF. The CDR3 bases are TGCGCCAGCACCCGGGGGACTGAAGCTTTCTTT.

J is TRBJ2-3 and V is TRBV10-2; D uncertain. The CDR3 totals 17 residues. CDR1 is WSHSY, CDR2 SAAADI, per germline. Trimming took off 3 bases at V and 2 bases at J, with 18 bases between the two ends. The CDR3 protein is CASSDYPSFGYTDTQYF. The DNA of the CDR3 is TGCGCCAGCAGTGACTATCCGTCGTTCGGGTACACAGATACGCAGTATTTT.